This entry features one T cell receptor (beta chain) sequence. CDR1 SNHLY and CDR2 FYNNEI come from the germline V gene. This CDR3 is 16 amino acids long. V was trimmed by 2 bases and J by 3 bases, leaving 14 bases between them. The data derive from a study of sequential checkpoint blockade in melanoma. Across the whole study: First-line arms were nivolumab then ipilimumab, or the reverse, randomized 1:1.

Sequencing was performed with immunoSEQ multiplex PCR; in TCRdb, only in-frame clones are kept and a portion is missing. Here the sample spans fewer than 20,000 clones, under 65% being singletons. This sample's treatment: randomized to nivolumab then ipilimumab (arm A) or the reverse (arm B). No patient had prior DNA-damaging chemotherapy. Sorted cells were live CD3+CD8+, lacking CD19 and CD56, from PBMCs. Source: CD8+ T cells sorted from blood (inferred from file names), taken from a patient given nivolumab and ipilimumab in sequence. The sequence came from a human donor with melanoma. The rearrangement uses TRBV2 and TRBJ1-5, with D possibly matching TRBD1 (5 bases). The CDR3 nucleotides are TGTGCCAGCAGTGAAAAAGGGCAGGGCTTCAATCAGCCCCAGCATTTT. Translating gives CASSEKGQGFNQPQHF.